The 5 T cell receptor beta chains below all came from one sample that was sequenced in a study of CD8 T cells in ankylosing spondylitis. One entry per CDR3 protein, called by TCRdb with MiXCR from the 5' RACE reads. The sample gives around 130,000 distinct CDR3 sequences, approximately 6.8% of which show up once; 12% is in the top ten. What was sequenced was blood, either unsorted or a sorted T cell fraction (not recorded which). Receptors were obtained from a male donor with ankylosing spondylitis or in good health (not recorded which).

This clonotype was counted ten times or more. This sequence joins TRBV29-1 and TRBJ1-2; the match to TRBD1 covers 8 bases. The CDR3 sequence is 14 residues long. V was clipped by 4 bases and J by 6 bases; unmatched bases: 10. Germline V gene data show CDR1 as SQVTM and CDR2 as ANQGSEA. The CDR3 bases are TGCAGCGTTGGACGCACCACAGGGGGAGATGGCTACACCTTC. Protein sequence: CSVGRTTGGDGYTF.

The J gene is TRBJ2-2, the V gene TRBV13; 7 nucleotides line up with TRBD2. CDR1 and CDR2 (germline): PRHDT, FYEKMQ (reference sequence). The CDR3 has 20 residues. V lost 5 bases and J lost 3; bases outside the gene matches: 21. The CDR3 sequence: CASSAGLLRLVRGDTGELFF. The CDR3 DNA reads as TGTGCCAGCAGCGCCGGGCTCCTCCGCCTTGTCCGGGGGGACACCGGGGAGCTGTTTTTT.

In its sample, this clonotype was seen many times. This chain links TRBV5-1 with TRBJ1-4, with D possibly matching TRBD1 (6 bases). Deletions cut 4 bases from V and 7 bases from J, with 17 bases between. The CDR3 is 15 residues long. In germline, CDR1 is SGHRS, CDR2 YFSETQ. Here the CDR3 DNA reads TGCGCCAGCAGCCTTCTCGGGACAAAGGGTGAAAAACTGTTTTTT. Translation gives CASSLLGTKGEKLFF.

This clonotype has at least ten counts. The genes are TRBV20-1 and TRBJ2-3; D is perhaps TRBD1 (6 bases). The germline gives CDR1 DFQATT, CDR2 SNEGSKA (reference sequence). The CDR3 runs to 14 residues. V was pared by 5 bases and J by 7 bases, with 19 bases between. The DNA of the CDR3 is TGCAGTGCTCCCCTAGGGGGAGTATTGAATACGCAGTATTTT. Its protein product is CSAPLGGVLNTQYF.

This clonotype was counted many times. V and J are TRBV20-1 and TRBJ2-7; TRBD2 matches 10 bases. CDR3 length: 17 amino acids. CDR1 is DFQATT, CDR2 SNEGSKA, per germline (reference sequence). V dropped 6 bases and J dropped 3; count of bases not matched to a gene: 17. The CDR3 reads CSAAPVVGLAAFYEQYF. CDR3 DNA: TGCAGTGCCGCCCCCGTAGTAGGACTAGCGGCCTTCTACGAGCAGTACTTC.